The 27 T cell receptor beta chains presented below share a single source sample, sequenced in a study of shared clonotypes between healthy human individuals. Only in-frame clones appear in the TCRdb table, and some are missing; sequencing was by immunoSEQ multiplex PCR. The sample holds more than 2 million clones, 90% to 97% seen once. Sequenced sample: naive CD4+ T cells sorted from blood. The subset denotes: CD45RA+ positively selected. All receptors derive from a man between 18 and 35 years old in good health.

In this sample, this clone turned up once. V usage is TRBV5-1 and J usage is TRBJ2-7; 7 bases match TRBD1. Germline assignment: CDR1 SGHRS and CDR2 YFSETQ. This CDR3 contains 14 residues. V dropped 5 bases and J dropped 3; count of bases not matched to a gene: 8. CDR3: CASSSAGGNYEQYF. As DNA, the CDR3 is TGCGCCAGCAGTTCAGCAGGGGGTAACTACGAGCAGTACTTC.

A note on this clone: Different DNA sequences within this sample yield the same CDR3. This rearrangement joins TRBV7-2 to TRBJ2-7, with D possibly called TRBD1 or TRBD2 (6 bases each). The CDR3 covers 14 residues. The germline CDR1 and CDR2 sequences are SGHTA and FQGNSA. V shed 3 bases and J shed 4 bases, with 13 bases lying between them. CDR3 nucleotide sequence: TGTGCCAGCAGCTTGGGGGGCGACTCGTACGAGCAGTACTTC. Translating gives CASSLGGDSYEQYF.

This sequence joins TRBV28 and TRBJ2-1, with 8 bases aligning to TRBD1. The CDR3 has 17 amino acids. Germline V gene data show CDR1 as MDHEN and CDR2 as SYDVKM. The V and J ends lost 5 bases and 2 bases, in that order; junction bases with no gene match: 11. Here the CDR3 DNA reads TGTGCCAGCAGTCCCAGGGGGCCACTTCCTACCTACAATGAGCAGTTCTTC. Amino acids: CASSPRGPLPTYNEQFF.

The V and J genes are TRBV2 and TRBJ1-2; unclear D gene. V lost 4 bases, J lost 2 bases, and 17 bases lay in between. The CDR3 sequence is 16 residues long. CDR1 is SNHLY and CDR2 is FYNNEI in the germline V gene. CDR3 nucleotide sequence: TGTGCCAGCAGTGGCGAAGCCCCGGGTGGGAACTATGGCTACACCTTC. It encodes CASSGEAPGGNYGYTF. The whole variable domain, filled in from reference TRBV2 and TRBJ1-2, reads EPEVTQTPSHQVTQMGQEVILRCVPISNHLYFYWYRQILGQKVEFLVSFYNNEISEKSEIFDDQFSVERPDGSNFTLKIRSTKLEDSAMYFCASSGEAPGGNYGYTFGSGTRLTVV.

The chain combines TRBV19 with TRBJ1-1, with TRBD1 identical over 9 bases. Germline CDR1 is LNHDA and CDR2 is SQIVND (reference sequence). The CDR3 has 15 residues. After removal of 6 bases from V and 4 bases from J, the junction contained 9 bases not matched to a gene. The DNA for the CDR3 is TGTGCCAGTAGGGAACAGGGGGCAGATGGCACTGAAGCTTTCTTT. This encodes CASREQGADGTEAFF. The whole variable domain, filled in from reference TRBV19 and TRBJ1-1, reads DGGITQSPKYLFRKEGQNVTLSCEQNLNHDAMYWYRQDPGQGLRLIYYSQIVNDFQKGDIAEGYSVSREKKESFPLTVTSAQKNPTAFYLCASREQGADGTEAFFGQGTRLTVV.

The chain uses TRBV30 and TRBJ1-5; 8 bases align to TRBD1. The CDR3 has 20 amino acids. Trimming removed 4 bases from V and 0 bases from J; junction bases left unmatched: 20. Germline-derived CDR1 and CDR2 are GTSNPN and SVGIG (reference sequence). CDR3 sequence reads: CAWIGRGLLTPLYSNQPQHF. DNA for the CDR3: TGTGCCTGGATAGGCAGGGGGCTTCTCACTCCCCTTTATAGCAATCAGCCCCAGCATTTT.

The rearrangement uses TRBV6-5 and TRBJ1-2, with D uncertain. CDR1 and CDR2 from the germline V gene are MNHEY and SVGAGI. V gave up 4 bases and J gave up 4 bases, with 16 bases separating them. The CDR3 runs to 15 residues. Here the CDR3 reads CASSSLGDFSYGYTF. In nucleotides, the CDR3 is TGTGCCAGCAGTTCCCTCGGGGATTTCTCCTATGGCTACACCTTC.

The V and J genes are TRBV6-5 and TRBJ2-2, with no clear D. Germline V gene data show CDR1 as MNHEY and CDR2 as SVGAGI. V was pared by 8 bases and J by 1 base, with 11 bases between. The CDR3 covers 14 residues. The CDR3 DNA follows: TGTGCCAGCCGTTCGCGACAGAACACCGGGGAGCTGTTTTTT. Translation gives CASRSRQNTGELFF.

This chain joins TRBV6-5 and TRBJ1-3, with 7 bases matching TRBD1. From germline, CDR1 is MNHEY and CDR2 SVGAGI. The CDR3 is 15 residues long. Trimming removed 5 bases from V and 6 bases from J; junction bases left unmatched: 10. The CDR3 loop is CASSPTRQGENTIYF. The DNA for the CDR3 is TGTGCCAGCAGTCCGACCCGACAGGGCGAAAACACCATATATTTT.

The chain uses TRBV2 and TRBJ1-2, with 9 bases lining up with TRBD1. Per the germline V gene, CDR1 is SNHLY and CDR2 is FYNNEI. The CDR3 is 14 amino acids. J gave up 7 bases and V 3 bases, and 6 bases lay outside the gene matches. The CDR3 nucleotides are TGTGCCAGCAGTGAGGGACAGGGAATTTCTGGCTACACCTTC. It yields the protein CASSEGQGISGYTF.

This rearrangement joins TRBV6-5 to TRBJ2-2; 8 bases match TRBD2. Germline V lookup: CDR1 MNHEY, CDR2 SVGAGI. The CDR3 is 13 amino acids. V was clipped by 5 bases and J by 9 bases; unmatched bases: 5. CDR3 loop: CASSRIAGRELFF. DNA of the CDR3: TGTGCCAGCAGTCGCATAGCGGGGCGGGAGCTGTTTTTT.

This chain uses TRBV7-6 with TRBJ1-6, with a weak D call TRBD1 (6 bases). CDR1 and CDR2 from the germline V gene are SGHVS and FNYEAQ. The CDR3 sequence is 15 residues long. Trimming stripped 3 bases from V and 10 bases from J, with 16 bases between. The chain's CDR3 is CASSLFTGAGSPLHF. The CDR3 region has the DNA TGTGCCAGCAGCTTGTTTACGGGGGCGGGATCACCCCTCCACTTT.

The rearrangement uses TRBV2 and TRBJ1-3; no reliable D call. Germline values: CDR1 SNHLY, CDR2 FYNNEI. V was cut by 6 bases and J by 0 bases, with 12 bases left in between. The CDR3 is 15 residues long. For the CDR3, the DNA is TGTGCCAGCAGCAATACAGAAGGCTCTGGAAACACCATATATTTT. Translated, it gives CASSNTEGSGNTIYF. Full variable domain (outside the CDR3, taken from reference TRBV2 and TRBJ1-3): EPEVTQTPSHQVTQMGQEVILRCVPISNHLYFYWYRQILGQKVEFLVSFYNNEISEKSEIFDDQFSVERPDGSNFTLKIRSTKLEDSAMYFCASSNTEGSGNTIYFGEGSWLTVV.

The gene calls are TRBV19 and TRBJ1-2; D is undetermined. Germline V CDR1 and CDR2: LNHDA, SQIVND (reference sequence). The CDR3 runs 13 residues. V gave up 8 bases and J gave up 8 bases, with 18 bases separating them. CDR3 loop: CASRGIQIIGYTF. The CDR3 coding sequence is TGTGCCAGTCGTGGTATACAGATCATCGGCTACACCTTC.

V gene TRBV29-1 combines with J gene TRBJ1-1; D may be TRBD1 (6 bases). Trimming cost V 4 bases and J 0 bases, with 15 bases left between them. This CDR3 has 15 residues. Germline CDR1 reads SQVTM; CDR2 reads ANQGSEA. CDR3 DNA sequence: TGCAGCGTTGTAGGGCAGGGGACTTTGAACACTGAAGCTTTCTTT. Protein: CSVVGQGTLNTEAFF.

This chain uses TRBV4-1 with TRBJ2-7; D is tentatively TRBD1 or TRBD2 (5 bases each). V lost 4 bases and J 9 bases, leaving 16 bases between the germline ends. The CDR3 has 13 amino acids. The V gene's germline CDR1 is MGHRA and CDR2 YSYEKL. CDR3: CASSRDLGVWQYF. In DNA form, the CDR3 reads TGCGCCAGCAGCCGAGATCTGGGGGTTTGGCAGTACTTC.

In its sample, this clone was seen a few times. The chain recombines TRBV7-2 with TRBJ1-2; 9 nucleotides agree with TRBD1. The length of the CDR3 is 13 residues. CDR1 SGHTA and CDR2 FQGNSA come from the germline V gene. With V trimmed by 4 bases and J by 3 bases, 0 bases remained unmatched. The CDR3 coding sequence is TGTGCCAGCAGCTGGGACAGGGACTATGGCTACACCTTC. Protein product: CASSWDRDYGYTF.

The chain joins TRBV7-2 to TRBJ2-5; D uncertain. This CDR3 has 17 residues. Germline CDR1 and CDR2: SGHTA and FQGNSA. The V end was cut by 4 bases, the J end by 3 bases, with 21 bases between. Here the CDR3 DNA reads TGTGCCAGCAGCTCAATTCTAAGCGCCGGTGGGAAAGAGACCCAGTACTTC. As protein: CASSSILSAGGKETQYF.

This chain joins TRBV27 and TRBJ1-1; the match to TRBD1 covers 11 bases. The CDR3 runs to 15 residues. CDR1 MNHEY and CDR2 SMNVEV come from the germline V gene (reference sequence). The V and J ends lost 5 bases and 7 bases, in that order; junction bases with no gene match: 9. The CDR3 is CASSLDRGPAIEAFF. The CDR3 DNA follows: TGTGCCAGCAGTCTGGACAGGGGGCCGGCGATTGAAGCTTTCTTT.

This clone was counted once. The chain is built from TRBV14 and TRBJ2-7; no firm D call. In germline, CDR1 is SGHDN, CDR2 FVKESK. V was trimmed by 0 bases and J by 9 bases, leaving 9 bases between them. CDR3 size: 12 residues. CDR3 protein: CASSQDRLLQYF. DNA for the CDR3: TGTGCCAGCAGCCAAGATAGGCTGTTGCAGTACTTC.

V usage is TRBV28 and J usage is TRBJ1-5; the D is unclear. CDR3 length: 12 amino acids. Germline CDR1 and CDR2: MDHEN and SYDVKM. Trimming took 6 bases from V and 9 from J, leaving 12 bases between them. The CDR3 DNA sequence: TGTGCCAGCAGATACATGCAGAGGCCCCAGCATTTT. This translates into CASRYMQRPQHF.

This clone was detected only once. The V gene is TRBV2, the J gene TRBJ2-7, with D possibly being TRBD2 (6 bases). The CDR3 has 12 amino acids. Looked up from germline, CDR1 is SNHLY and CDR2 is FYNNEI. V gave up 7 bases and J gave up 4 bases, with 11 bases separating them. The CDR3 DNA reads TGTGCCAGCAATCGTCGGGGGTACGAGCAGTACTTC. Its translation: CASNRRGYEQYF.

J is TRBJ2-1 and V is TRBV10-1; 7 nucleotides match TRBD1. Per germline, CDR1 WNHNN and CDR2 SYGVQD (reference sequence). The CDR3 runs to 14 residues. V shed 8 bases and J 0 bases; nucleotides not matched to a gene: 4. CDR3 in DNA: TGCGCCAGCGCGACAGGGAGCTCCTACAATGAGCAGTTCTTC. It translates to CASATGSSYNEQFF.

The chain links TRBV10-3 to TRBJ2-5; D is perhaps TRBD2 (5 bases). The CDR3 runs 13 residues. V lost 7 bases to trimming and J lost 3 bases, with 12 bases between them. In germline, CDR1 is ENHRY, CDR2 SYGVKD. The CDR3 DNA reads TGTGCCATCATCGGGGTCTCCGAAGAGACCCAGTACTTC. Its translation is CAIIGVSEETQYF.

CDR3 sequence (DNA): TGTGCCTGGAGTGAGGAGGGCCCGCAGGAGACCCAGTACTTC. It specifies CAWSEEGPQETQYF. The gene calls are TRBV30 and TRBJ2-5; a possible D gene is TRBD2 (6 bases). Trimming left V 1 base short and J 5 bases short, with 14 bases between. The V gene's germline CDR1 is GTSNPN and CDR2 SVGIG (reference sequence). This CDR3 has 14 residues.

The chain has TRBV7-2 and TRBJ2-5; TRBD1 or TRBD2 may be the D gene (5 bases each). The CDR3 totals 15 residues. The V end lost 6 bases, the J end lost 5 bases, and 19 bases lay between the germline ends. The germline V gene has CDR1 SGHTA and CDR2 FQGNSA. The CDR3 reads CASSPGTAAGETQYF. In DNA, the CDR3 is TGTGCCAGCAGTCCCGGGACGGCGGCAGGGGAGACCCAGTACTTC.

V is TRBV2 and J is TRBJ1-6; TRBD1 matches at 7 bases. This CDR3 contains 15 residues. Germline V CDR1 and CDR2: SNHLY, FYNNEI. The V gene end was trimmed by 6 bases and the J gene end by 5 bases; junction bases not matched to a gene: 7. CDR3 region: CASRARQGDNSPLHF. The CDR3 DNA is TGTGCCAGCAGGGCCCGACAGGGCGATAATTCACCCCTCCACTTT.